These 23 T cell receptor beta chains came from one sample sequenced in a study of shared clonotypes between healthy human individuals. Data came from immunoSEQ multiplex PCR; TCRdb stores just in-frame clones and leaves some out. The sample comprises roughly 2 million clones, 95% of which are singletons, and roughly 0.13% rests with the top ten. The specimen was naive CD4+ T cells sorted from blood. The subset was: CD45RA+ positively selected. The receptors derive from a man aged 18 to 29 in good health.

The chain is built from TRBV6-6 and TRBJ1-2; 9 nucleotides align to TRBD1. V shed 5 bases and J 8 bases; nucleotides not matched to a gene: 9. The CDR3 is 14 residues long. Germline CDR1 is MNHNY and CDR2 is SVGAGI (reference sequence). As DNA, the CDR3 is TGTGCCAGCAGTACTCCGGGACAGGGTGGCGGCTACACCTTC. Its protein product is CASSTPGQGGGYTF.

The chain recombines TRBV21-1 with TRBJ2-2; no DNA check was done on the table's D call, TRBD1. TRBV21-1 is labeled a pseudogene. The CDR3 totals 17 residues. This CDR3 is CASSKPGGRVNTGELFF. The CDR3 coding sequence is TGTGCCAGCAGCAAACCAGGGGGGAGAGTAAACACCGGGGAGCTGTTTTTT.

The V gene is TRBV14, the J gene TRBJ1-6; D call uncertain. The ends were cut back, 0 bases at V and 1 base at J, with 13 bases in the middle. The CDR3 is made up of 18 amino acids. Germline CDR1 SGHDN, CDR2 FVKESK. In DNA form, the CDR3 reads TGTGCCAGCAGCCAAGACCCGGGCCGAAGTTCCTATAATTCACCCCTCCACTTT. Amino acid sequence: CASSQDPGRSSYNSPLHF. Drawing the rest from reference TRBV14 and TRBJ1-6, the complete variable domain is EAGVTQFPSHSVIEKGQTVTLRCDPISGHDNLYWYRRVMGKEIKFLLHFVKESKQDESGMPNNRFLAERTGGTYSTLKVQPAELEDSGVYFCASSQDPGRSSYNSPLHFGNGTRLTVT.

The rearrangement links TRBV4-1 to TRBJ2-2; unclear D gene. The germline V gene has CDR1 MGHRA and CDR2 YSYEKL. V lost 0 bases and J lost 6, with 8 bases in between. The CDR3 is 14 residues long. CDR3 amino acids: CASSQDEAPGELFF. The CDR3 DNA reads TGCGCCAGCAGCCAAGACGAGGCTCCCGGGGAGCTGTTTTTT.

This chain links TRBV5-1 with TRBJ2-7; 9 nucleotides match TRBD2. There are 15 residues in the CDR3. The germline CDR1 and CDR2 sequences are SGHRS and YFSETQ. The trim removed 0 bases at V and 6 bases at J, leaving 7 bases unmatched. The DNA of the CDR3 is TGCGCCAGCAGCTTGGGGCTAGCGGGGTCTAGCGAGCAGTACTTC. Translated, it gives CASSLGLAGSSEQYF.

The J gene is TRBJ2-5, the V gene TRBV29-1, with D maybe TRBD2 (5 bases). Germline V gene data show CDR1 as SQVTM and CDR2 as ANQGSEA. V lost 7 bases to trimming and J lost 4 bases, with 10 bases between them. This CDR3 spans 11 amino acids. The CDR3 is CSAPAGETQYF. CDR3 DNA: TGCAGCGCCCCCGCGGGAGAGACCCAGTACTTC.

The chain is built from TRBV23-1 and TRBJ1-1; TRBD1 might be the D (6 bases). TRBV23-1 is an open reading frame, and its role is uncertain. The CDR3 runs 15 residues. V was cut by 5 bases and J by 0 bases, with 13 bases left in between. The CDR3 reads CASSVGGAMNTEAFF. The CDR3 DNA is TGCGCCAGCAGTGTAGGGGGGGCTATGAACACTGAAGCTTTCTTT.

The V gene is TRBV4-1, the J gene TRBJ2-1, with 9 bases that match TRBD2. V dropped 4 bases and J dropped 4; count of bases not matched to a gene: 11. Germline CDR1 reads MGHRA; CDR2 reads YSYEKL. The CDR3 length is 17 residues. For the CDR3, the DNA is TGCGCCAGCAGCCCAATACTAGTGCGGGGGGGTTACAATGAGCAGTTCTTC. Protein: CASSPILVRGGYNEQFF.

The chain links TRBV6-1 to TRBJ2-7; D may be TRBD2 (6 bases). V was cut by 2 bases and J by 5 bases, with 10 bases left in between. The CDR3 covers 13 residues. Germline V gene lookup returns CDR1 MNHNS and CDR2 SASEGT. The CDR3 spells CASSENGSNEQYF. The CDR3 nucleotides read TGTGCCAGCAGTGAAAACGGGAGCAACGAGCAGTACTTC.

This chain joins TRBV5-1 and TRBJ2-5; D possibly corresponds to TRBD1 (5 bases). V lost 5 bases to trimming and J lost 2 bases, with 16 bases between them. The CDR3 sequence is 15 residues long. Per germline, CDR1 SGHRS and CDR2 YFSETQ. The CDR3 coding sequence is TGCGCCAGCAGTCCAATGGGCACAGGTCAAGAGACCCAGTACTTC. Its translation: CASSPMGTGQETQYF.

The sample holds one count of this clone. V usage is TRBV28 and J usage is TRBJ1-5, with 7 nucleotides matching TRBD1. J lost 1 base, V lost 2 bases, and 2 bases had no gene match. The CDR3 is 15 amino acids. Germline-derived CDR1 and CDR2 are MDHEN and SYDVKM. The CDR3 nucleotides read TGTGCCAGCAGTTTAGAGGGGGCCAGCAATCAGCCCCAGCATTTT. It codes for CASSLEGASNQPQHF.

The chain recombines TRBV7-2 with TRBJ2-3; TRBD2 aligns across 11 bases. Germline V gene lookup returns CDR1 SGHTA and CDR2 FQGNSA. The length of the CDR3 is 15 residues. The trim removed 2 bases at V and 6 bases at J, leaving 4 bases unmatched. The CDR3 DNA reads TGTGCCAGCAGCTTACCTAGCGGGAGGACGGATACGCAGTATTTT. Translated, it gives CASSLPSGRTDTQYF.

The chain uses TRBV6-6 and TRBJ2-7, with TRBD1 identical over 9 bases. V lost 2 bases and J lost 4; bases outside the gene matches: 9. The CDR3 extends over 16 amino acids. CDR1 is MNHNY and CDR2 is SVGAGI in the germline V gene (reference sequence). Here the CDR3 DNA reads TGTGCCAGCAGTTACCAAGGAGGGACAGGGTCTTACGAGCAGTACTTC. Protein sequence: CASSYQGGTGSYEQYF.

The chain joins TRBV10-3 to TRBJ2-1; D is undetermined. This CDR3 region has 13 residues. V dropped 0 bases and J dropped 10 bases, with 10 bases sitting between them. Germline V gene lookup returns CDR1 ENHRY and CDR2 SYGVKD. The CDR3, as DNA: TGTGCCATCAGTGAGTCGTTTGATAGGGAGCAGTTCTTC. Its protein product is CAISESFDREQFF.

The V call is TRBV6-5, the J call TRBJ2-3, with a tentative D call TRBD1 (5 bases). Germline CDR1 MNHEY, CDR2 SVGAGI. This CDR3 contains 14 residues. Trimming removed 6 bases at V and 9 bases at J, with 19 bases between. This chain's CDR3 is CASSPMLQRGTQYF. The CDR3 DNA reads TGTGCCAGCAGCCCAATGTTACAAAGGGGAACGCAGTATTTT.

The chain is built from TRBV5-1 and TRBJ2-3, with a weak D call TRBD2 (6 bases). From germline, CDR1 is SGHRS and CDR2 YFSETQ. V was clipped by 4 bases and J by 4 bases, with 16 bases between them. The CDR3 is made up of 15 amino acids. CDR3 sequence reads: CASSPRVGGADTQYF. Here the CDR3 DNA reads TGCGCCAGCAGCCCCCGTGTCGGGGGAGCAGATACGCAGTATTTT. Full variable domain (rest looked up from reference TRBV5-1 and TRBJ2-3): KAGVTQTPRYLIKTRGQQVTLSCSPISGHRSVSWYQQTPGQGLQFLFEYFSETQRNKGNFPGRFSGRQFSNSRSEMNVSTLELGDSALYLCASSPRVGGADTQYFGPGTRLTVL.

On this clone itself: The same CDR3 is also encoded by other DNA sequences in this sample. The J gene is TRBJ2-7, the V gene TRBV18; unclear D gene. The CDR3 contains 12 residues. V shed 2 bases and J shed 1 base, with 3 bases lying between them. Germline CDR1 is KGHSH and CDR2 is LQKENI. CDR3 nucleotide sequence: TGTGCCAGCTCACCAACTTCCTACGAGCAGTACTTC. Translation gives CASSPTSYEQYF.

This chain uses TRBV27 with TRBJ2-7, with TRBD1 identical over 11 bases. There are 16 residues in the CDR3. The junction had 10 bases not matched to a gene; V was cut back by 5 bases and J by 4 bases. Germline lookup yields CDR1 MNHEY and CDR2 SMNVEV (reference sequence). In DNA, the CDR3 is TGTGCCAGCAGTCGAAAACCCGGGACAGGGGGATACGAGCAGTACTTC. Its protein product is CASSRKPGTGGYEQYF.

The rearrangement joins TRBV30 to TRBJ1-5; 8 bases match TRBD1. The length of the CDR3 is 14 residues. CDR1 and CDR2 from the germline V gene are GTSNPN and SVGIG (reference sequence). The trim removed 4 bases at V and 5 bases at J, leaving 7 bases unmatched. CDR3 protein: CAWTRQGRDQPQHF. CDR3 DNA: TGTGCCTGGACCCGACAGGGGAGAGATCAGCCCCAGCATTTT.

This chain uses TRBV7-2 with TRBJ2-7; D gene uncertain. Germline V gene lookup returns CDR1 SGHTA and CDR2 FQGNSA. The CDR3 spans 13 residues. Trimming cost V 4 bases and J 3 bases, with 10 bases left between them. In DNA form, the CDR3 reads TGTGCCAGCAGCTCCAGCGTCGGCTACGAGCAGTACTTC. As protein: CASSSSVGYEQYF. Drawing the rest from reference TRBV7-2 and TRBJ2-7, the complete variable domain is GAGVSQSPSNKVTEKGKDVELRCDPISGHTALYWYRQSLGQGLEFLIYFQGNSAPDKSGLPSDRFSAERTGGSVSTLTIQRTQQEDSAVYLCASSSSVGYEQYFGPGTRLTVT.

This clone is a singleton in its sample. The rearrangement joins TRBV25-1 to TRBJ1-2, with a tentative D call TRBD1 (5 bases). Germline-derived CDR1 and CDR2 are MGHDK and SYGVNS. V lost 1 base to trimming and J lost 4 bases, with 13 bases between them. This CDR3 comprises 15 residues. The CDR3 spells CASSESGRGGYGYTF. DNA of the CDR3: TGTGCCAGCAGTGAATCAGGGCGGGGGGGCTATGGCTACACCTTC.

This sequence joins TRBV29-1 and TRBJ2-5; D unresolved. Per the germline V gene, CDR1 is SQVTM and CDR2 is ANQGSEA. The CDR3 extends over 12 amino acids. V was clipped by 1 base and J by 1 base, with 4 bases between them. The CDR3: CSVEVSQETQYF. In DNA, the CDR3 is TGCAGCGTTGAAGTTTCCCAAGAGACCCAGTACTTC.

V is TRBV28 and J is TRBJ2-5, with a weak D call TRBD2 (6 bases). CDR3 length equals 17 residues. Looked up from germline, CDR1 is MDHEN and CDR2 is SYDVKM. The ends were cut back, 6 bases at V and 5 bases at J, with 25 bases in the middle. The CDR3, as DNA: TGTGCCAGCAGGGCCCCGGCCGGGGACTTCGTTCGGGAGACCCAGTACTTC. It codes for CASRAPAGDFVRETQYF. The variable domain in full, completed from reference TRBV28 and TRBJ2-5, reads DVKVTQSSRYLVKRTGEKVFLECVQDMDHENMFWYRQDPGLGLRLIYFSYDVKMKEKGDIPEGYSVSREKKERFSLILESASTNQTSMYLCASRAPAGDFVRETQYFGPGTRLLVL.